Listed below are T cell receptor beta chains from one sample, sequenced in a study of T cells after yellow fever vaccination. In TCRdb, the 5' RACE reads were re-called with MiXCR into one record per CDR3 protein. The table includes about 400,000 distinct CDR3 sequences, around 6.4% detected once. Sequenced here: PBMCs, sampled 5 days after the yellow fever booster vaccination. All receptors come from a man aged 25-40 years who received the YFV17D yellow fever vaccine. Both conserved end residues are trimmed from each CDR3. Fields, in order: J gene, V gene, CDR3 length, CDR3 protein.

>TRBJ2-7|TRBV7-2|13
ASSLDQGVISEQY
>TRBJ1-2|TRBV27|12
ASSLSGQGTGYT
>TRBJ1-2|TRBV4-3|14
ASSQDIRRSNYGYT
>TRBJ2-4|TRBV6-2/TRBV6-3|13
ASRSTSGAYGIQY
>TRBJ2-1|TRBV29-1|9
SSTRYNEQF
>TRBJ2-7|TRBV12-3/TRBV12-4|13
ASSETPDRSSEQY
>TRBJ1-5|TRBV25-1|12
ASSMGAGNQPQH
>TRBJ2-3|TRBV29-1|13
SVVSWRGGTDTQY
>TRBJ2-7|TRBV28|10
ASSLLTGTMR
>TRBJ1-4|TRBV20-1|11
SARPGANEKLF